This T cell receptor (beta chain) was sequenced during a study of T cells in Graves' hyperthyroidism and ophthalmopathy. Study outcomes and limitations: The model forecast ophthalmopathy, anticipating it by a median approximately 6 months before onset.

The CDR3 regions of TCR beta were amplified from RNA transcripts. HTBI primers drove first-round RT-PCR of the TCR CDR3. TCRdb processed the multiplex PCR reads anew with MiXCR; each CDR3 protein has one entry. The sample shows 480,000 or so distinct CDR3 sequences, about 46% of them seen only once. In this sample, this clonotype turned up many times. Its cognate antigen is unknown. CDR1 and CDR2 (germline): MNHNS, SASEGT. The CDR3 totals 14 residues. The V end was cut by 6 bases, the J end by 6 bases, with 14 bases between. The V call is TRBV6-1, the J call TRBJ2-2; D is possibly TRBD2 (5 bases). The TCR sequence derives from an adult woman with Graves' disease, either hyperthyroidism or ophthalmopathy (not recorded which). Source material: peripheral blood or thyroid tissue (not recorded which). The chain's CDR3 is CASRDSNRAGELFF. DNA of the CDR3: TGTGCCAGCAGGGACTCCAATAGGGCCGGGGAGCTGTTTTTT.